This T cell receptor beta chain was retrieved from a study of shared clonotypes between healthy human individuals. In the study overall: The study used three CD4 naive, three CD4 memory, two CD8 naive and one CD8 memory plate per donor. Study-level points and caveats: The authors sampled blood alone, and tissue repertoires likely differ. Naive subsets usually exceeded memory subsets in estimated richness.

As to this clone: Its antigen is currently unknown.

Assay: immunoSEQ multiplex PCR; the TCRdb copy retains only in-frame clones and omits some. The repertoire holds around 2.1 million clones, with about 93% as singletons. The naive CD8 fraction comprised CD45RO-negative cells positively selected for CCR7 and excluded terminally differentiated effector memory CD45RA+ cells. The study drew all its donors from Caucasian adults living in Nashville, Tennessee. Sequencing input: naive CD8+ T cells from PBMCs. This receptor was obtained from a man between 18 and 35 years old in good health. Some clones in this sample may be carry-over from other donors' samples.

DNA for the CDR3: TGTGCCAGCAGCTTAGGCGTGGGTGACGCCTATGGCTACACCTTC. Translating it yields CASSLGVGDAYGYTF. This chain uses TRBV7-9 with TRBJ1-2; no reliable D call. This CDR3 contains 15 residues. Germline V gene data show CDR1 as SEHNR and CDR2 as FQNEAQ (reference sequence). Trimming pared 1 base from V and 4 bases from J, leaving 13 bases between.